This T cell receptor (beta chain) derives from a study of shared clonotypes between healthy human individuals. The overall study: Each donor's CD4 naive and CD4 memory cells filled three plates apiece, CD8 naive two, and CD8 memory one. Study-level results: Unshared clonotypes carried lower generation probabilities than those common to all four donors.

This clone came up once. The antigen is unknown. There are 12 residues in the CDR3. The germline CDR1 and CDR2 sequences are SGHVS and FQNEAQ. V gave up 4 bases and J gave up 6 bases, with 9 bases separating them. Across several immunoSEQ plates, the genomic DNA of each subset was split evenly. How the authors handled the data: For the immunoSEQ data, sequences were junction-only without quality scores, so filtering differed. Sequencing used immunoSEQ multiplex PCR; TCRdb keeps in-frame clones, though not all of them. That table is the source of V, J and clone size, and D and trimming were worked out from the DNA. Here the sample spans about 360,000 clones, more than 60% being singletons.

This TCR was sampled from a man aged 25-45 years in good health. The chain combines TRBV7-8 with TRBJ1-2, with unresolved D. The specimen was memory CD4+ T cells sorted from blood. Noted subset: CD45RA-negative fraction. CDR3 DNA sequence: TGTGCCAGCAGCTCAGGACCCGATGGCTACACCTTC. Amino acid sequence: CASSSGPDGYTF.